This TCR beta chain was documented in a study of shared clonotypes between healthy human individuals. CD45RO-negative CD8 cells positively selected for CCR7 made up the naive population, which excluded terminally differentiated effector memory CD45RA+ cells. Data came from immunoSEQ multiplex PCR; TCRdb stores just in-frame clones and leaves some out. The repertoire holds roughly 2,000,000 clones, with approximately 95% as singletons. The CDR3 has 16 residues. The germline V gene has CDR1 MNHNY and CDR2 SVGAGI (reference sequence). Unmatched junction bases numbered 4, after V lost 2 bases and J lost 3 bases.

Sequencing was performed on naive CD8+ T cells sorted from blood. This chain links TRBV6-6 with TRBJ2-3, with 11 bases that match TRBD2. The clonotype was recovered from a young man in good health. The CDR3 is CASSYLLAGETDTQYF. CDR3 nucleotides: TGTGCCAGCAGTTACCTACTAGCGGGAGAGACAGATACGCAGTATTTT.